Reported below is one T cell receptor (beta chain). Its antigen remains unidentified. This CDR3 contains 14 residues. Germline CDR1 SGHTA, CDR2 FQGTGA. The V and J ends lost 5 bases and 15 bases, in that order; junction bases with no gene match: 12. Data came from immunoSEQ multiplex PCR; TCRdb stores just in-frame clones and leaves some out. This table has about 15,000 clones, around nine tenths appearing once. This record comes from a study of somatic mutations in cytotoxic T cells in rheumatoid arthritis. At the level of the study: Peripheral blood samples of roughly 30 ml EDTA were taken from patients directly after diagnosis and before treatment.

Broader study findings: A largest CD8+ clone above 20% of CD8+ cells occurred in about an eighth of the roughly 60 patients. The CD8+ clonality of rheumatoid arthritis patients increased with age, whereas that of healthy controls did not.

Purity of the CD4+ and CD8+ cells, isolated by positive magnetic bead selection, was checked by flow cytometry. This TCR derives from a man aged 70-80 years with rheumatoid arthritis. The sequenced sample was CD4+ T cells sorted from blood. V gene TRBV7-3 combines with J gene TRBJ2-3, with 12 nucleotides matching TRBD2. CDR3 in DNA: TGTGCCAGCAGCGTCGACGGGACTAGCGGGTTGCATTATTTT. Translated: CASSVDGTSGLHYF.